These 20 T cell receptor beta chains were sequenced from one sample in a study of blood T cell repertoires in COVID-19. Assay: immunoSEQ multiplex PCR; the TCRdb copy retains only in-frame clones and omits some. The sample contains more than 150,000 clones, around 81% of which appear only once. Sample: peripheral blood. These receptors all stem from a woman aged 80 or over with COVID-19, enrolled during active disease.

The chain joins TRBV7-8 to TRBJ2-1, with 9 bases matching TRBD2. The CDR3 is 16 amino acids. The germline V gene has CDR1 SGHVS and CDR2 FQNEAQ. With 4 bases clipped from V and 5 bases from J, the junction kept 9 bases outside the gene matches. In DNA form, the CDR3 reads TGTGCCAGCAGCTGGGTAGGGGCGGGAGGGGACAATGAGCAGTTCTTC. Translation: CASSWVGAGGDNEQFF.

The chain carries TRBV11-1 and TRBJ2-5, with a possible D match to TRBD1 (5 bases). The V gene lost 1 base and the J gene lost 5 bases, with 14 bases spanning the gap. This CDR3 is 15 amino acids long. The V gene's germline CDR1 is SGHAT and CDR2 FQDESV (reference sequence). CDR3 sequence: CASSLEGAGPETQYF. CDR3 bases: TGTGCCAGCAGCTTAGAAGGGGCAGGTCCTGAGACCCAGTACTTC.

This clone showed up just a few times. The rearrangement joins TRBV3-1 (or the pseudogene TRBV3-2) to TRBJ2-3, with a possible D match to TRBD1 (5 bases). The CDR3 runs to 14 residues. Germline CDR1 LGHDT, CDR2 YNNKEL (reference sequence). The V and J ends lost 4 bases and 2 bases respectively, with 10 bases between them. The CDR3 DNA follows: TGTGCCAGCAGCCTCGACAGTCTCACAGATACGCAGTATTTT. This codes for CASSLDSLTDTQYF.

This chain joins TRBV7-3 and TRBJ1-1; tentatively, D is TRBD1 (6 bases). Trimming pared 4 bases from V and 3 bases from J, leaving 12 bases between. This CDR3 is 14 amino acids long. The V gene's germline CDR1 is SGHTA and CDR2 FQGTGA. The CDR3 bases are TGTGCCAGCAGCTCACAGGGAGGGGACACTGAAGCTTTCTTT. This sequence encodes CASSSQGGDTEAFF.

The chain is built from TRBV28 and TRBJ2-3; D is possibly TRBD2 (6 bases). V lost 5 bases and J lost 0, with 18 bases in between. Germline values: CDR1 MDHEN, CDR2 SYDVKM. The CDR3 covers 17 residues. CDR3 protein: CASSPPISGASTDTQYF. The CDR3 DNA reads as TGTGCCAGCAGTCCCCCAATTAGCGGAGCTAGCACAGATACGCAGTATTTT.

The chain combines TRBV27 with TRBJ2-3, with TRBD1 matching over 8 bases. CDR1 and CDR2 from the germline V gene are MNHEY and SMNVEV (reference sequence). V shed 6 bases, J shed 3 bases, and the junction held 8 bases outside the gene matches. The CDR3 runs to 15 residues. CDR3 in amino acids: CASRLRTGWTDTQYF. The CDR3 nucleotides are TGTGCCAGCAGGTTACGGACAGGGTGGACAGATACGCAGTATTTT.

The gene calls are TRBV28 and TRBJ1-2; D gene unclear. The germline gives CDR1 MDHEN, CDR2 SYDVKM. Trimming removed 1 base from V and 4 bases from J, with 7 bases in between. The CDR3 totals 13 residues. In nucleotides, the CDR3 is TGTGCCAGCAGTTTATACGGTATCTATGGCTACACCTTC. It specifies CASSLYGIYGYTF.

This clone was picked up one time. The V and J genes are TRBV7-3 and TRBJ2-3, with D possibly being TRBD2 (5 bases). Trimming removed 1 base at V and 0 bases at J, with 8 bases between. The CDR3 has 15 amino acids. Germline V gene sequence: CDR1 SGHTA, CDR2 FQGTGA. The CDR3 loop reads CASSLISGSTDTQYF. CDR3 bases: TGTGCCAGCAGCTTAATATCGGGGAGCACAGATACGCAGTATTTT. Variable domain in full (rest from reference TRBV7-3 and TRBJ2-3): GAGVSQTPSNKVTEKGKYVELRCDPISGHTALYWYRQSLGQGPEFLIYFQGTGAADDSGLPNDRFFAVRPEGSVSTLKIQRTERGDSAVYLCASSLISGSTDTQYFGPGTRLTVL.

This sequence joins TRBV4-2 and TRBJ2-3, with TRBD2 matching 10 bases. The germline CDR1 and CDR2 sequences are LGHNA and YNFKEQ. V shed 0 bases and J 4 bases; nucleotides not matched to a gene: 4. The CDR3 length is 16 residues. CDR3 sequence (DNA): TGTGCCAGCAGCCAAGAGGCTAGCGGGAGTTCAGATACGCAGTATTTT. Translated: CASSQEASGSSDTQYF.

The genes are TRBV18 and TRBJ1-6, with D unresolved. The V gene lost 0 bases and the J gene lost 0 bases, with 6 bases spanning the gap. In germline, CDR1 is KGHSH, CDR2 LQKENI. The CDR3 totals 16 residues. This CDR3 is CASSPPDSSYNSPLHF. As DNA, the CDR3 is TGTGCCAGCTCACCACCGGACTCCTCCTATAATTCACCCCTCCACTTT.

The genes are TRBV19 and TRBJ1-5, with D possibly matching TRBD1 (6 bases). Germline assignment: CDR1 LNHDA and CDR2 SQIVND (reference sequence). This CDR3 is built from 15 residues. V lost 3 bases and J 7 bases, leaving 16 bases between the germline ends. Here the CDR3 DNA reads TGTGCCAGTAGTATGATCGGGGGGCAGGAGCAGCCCCAGCATTTT. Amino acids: CASSMIGGQEQPQHF.

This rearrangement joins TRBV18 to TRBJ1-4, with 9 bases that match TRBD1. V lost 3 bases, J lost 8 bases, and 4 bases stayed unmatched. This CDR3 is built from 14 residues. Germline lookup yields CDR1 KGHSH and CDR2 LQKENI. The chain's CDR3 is CASSPGQGREKLFF. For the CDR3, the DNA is TGTGCCAGCTCACCTGGACAGGGGAGAGAAAAACTGTTTTTT.

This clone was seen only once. The CDR3 is CASSHGLAGVYEQYF. DNA for the CDR3: TGTGCCAGCAGTCACGGACTAGCGGGAGTCTACGAGCAGTACTTC. This rearrangement joins TRBV28 to TRBJ2-7; 13 bases are shared with TRBD2. The CDR3 is made up of 15 amino acids. The germline V gene encodes CDR1 MDHEN and CDR2 SYDVKM. V was pared by 5 bases and J by 3 bases, with 4 bases of the junction left unmatched. The whole variable domain, filled in from reference TRBV28 and TRBJ2-7, reads DVKVTQSSRYLVKRTGEKVFLECVQDMDHENMFWYRQDPGLGLRLIYFSYDVKMKEKGDIPEGYSVSREKKERFSLILESASTNQTSMYLCASSHGLAGVYEQYFGPGTRLTVT.

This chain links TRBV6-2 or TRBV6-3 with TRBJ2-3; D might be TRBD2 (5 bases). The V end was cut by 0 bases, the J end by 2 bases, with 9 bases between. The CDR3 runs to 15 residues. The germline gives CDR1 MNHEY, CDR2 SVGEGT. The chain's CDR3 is CASSYSWTDTDTQYF. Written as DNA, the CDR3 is TGTGCCAGCAGTTACTCCTGGACTGACACAGATACGCAGTATTTT.

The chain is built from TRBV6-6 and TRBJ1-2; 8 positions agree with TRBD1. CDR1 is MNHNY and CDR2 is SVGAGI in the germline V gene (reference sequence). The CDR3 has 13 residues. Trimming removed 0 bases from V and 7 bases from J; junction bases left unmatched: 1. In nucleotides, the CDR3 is TGTGCCAGCAGTTACTCCGACAGGGGTGGCTACACCTTC. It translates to CASSYSDRGGYTF.

The CDR3 sequence is CASSVTSGSSYNEQFF. DNA of the CDR3: TGTGCCAGCAGTGTGACTAGCGGGAGTTCCTACAATGAGCAGTTCTTC. The chain couples TRBV6-1 to TRBJ2-1; TRBD2 aligns across 12 bases. Germline lookup yields CDR1 MNHNS and CDR2 SASEGT. The CDR3 sequence is 16 residues long. V was clipped by 4 bases and J by 1 base; unmatched bases: 2.

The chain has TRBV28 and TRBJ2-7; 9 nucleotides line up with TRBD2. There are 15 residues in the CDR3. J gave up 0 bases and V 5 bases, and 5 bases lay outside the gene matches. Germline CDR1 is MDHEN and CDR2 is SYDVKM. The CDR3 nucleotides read TGTGCCAGCAGTCCTAGCGGGGAACTCTCCTACGAGCAGTACTTC. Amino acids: CASSPSGELSYEQYF.

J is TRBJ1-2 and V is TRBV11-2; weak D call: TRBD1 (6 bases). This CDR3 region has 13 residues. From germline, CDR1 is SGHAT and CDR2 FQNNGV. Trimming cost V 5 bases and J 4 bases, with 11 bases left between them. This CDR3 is CASSEDSLYGYTF. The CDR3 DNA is TGTGCCAGCAGCGAGGACAGCCTCTATGGCTACACCTTC.

This CDR3 reads CASSTFPEALFRLAKNIQYF. The CDR3 DNA reads as TGTGCCAGCAGTACATTTCCCGAGGCGCTATTCCGACTAGCCAAAAACATTCAGTACTTC. The rearrangement joins TRBV6-4 to TRBJ2-4; no reliable D call. CDR1 and CDR2 (germline): MRHNA, SNTAGT. V lost 5 bases, J lost 0 bases, and 26 bases lay in between. This CDR3 contains 20 residues.

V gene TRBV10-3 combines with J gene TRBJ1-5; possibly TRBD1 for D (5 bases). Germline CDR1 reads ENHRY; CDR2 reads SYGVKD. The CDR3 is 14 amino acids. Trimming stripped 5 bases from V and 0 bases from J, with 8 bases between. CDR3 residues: CAISKGNSNQPQHF. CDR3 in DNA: TGTGCCATCAGTAAGGGGAATAGCAATCAGCCCCAGCATTTT.